This T cell receptor (beta chain) comes out of a study of Ad26.COV2.S vaccination and SARS-CoV-2 variants. The CDR3 sequence is 13 residues long. V gave up 2 bases and J gave up 5 bases, with 9 bases separating them. Germline CDR1 MNHEY, CDR2 SMNVEV (reference sequence). Treatment defined: over 15 received Ad26.COV2.S at low or high dose, single or two shots; 5 received placebo; per-sample allocation not given. Sample collection was performed on day 63 after the first vaccine or placebo injection. Aged 18-55 years, donor was enrolled in Boston in about 2020. The protocol was immunoSEQ multiplex PCR, while the TCRdb copy is restricted to in-frame clones and leaves out a portion. This repertoire shows roughly 510,000 clones, 87% found once; its top ten account for about 13%. Findings and caveats of the study: Substantial breadth was reportedly displayed by spike-specific CD8+ and CD4+ T cell responses after vaccination. The placebo group had lower spike-specific TCR breadth than the vaccine recipients did.

Regarding this clone: Its antigen is unidentified.

This TCR came from a person between 18 and 59 years old who received the Ad26.COV2.S COVID-19 vaccine or a placebo. The rearrangement uses TRBV27 and TRBJ2-5; unclear D gene. This sample comprised peripheral blood, obtained in a trial of Ad26.COV2.S vaccine versus placebo. The CDR3 reads CASSLVAWETQYF. CDR3 coding DNA: TGTGCCAGCAGTTTAGTGGCTTGGGAGACCCAGTACTTC.